These T cell receptor beta chains were read from a single sample in a study of molecular identifiers for immune sequencing clone quantification. MiXCR, run by TCRdb on the PCR reads, gives a single entry per CDR3 protein. The table records about half a million distinct CDR3 sequences, about a quarter of them present only once. Input material: naive CD8+ T cells from blood, with Jurkat cell RNA spiked in. The receptors shown here come from a human donor in good health. Some libraries in this study had Jurkat cell RNA spiked in. The CDR3 runs from the conserved cysteine through the conserved F or W. The D gene is left open where the match is weak. A clone size is listed for some rows: how often the clone was seen (once, few, many), or a class if it is expanded.

CDR3aa | CDR3nt | v_gene | d_gene | abundance | j_gene
CASSVIYGGGTEAFF | TGTGCCAGCAGCGTAATTTATGGAGGGGGTACTGAAGCTTTCTTT | TRBV7-9 | NA | NA | TRBJ1-1
CASSVTPEREQYF | TGTGCCAGCAGCGTGACGCCGGAAAGGGAGCAGTACTTC | TRBV9 | NA | few | TRBJ2-7
CASSSSDGTNEQYF | TGCGCCAGCAGCTCGTCGGACGGGACGAACGAGCAGTACTTC | TRBV5-1 | NA | once | TRBJ2-7
CASSYLPGPSSYEQYF | TGTGCCAGCAGTTACCTACCGGGTCCAAGCTCCTACGAGCAGTACTTC | TRBV6-5 | NA | NA | TRBJ2-7
CASQADTGELFF | TGTGCCAGCCAAGCGGACACCGGGGAGCTGTTTTTT | TRBV7-9 | NA | many | TRBJ2-2
CATSGTSFGNEQFF | TGTGCCACCAGCGGGACTAGCTTTGGGAATGAGCAGTTCTTC | TRBV24-1 | TRBD2 | few | TRBJ2-1
CASGTTELNEKLFF | TGTGCCAGCGGAACGACGGAGCTAAATGAAAAACTGTTTTTT | TRBV6-6 | NA | NA | TRBJ1-4
CASSFPGNTIYF | TGTGCCAGCAGTTTCCCCGGAAACACCATATATTTT | TRBV28 | NA | NA | TRBJ1-3
CASSEDSERHILYEQYF | TGTGCCAGCAGTGAAGATTCTGAGCGCCATATTCTCTACGAGCAGTACTTC | TRBV6-1 | NA | NA | TRBJ2-7
CATSRATGRNIVQETQYF | TGTGCCACCAGCAGAGCGACAGGGAGGAACATAGTCCAAGAGACCCAGTACTTC | TRBV15 | NA | few | TRBJ2-5
CASSHDRGYQPQHF | TGTGCCAGCAGTCACGACAGGGGCTATCAGCCCCAGCATTTT | TRBV6-2/TRBV6-3 | TRBD1 | NA | TRBJ1-5
CASSTQGADTEAFF | TGTGCCAGCAGTACTCAGGGGGCAGATACTGAAGCTTTCTTT | TRBV27 | TRBD1 | many | TRBJ1-1
CASSLLLSDSWEQYF | TGTGCCAGCAGTTTACTCCTGTCAGACAGTTGGGAGCAGTACTTC | TRBV12-3/TRBV12-4 | NA | NA | TRBJ2-7
CASSLGRGSYNEQFF | TGTGCCAGCAGCTTAGGGCGGGGGTCCTACAATGAGCAGTTCTTC | TRBV7-2 | TRBD2 | many | TRBJ2-1
CASSYPLAGLDTQYF | TGTGCCAGCAGTTACCCGCTAGCGGGGTTAGATACGCAGTATTTT | TRBV6-2/TRBV6-3 | TRBD2 | few | TRBJ2-3
CASTQGGGSNQPQHF | TGTGCCAGCACCCAGGGCGGGGGAAGCAATCAGCCCCAGCATTTT | TRBV19 | NA | many | TRBJ1-5
CASSLTADEQYF | TGTGCCAGCAGCTTGACAGCGGACGAGCAGTACTTC | TRBV5-6 | NA | many | TRBJ2-7
CASSHRAGTGGFSGANVLTF | TGTGCCAGCAGCCACCGGGCCGGGACAGGGGGGTTTTCCGGGGCCAACGTCCTGACTTTC | TRBV4-2 | TRBD1 | NA | TRBJ2-6
CASSIGSASYEQYF | TGTGCCAGCAGTATAGGTTCAGCAAGCTACGAGCAGTACTTC | TRBV6-5 | NA | few | TRBJ2-7
CAWSAGQGGYEQYF | TGTGCCTGGAGCGCCGGACAGGGCGGGTACGAGCAGTACTTC | TRBV30 | TRBD1 | many | TRBJ2-7
CATKQGSGSPLHF | TGTGCCACGAAACAGGGATCTGGTTCACCCCTCCACTTT | TRBV12-3/TRBV12-4 | NA | NA | TRBJ1-6
CASSHSWDSNSPLHF | TGTGCCAGCAGCCACAGTTGGGACAGTAATTCACCCCTCCACTTT | TRBV14 | TRBD1 | many | TRBJ1-6
CAWRREQYF | TGTGCCTGGCGGAGGGAGCAGTACTTC | TRBV19 | NA | few | TRBJ2-7
CASSIFRGNTGELFF | TGTGCCAGCAGCATCTTCAGGGGCAACACCGGGGAGCTGTTTTTT | TRBV5-3 | NA | NA | TRBJ2-2
CASSLTSGATFYNEQFF | TGCGCCAGCAGCTTGACCTCAGGGGCAACTTTCTACAATGAGCAGTTCTTC | TRBV5-1 | NA | many | TRBJ2-1
CASSSHETSGYTDTQYF | TGTGCCAGCAGCTCACATGAGACTAGCGGCTACACAGATACGCAGTATTTT | TRBV11-2 | TRBD2 | NA | TRBJ2-3
CASSPEAGEQETQYF | TGCGCCAGCAGCCCCGAAGCGGGGGAACAAGAGACCCAGTACTTC | TRBV5-1 | TRBD2 | few | TRBJ2-5
CSARNERATDTQYF | TGCAGTGCTAGGAATGAGCGGGCCACAGATACGCAGTATTTT | TRBV20-1 | NA | few | TRBJ2-3
CASSLTGEYYEQYF | TGTGCCAGCAGCTTAACGGGGGAGTACTACGAGCAGTACTTC | TRBV11-2 | NA | few | TRBJ2-7
CAWSVAYWDVSGANVLTF | TGTGCCTGGAGTGTTGCCTACTGGGACGTCTCTGGGGCCAACGTCCTGACTTTC | TRBV30 | NA | NA | TRBJ2-6
CASSEETRGIKNIQYF | TGTGCCAGCAGTGAAGAGACCAGGGGGATCAAAAACATTCAGTACTTC | TRBV2 | TRBD1 | many | TRBJ2-4
CASSEWAGTAYDSGANVLTF | TGTGCCAGCAGTGAATGGGCCGGGACAGCGTATGACTCTGGGGCCAACGTCCTGACTTTC | TRBV25-1 | TRBD1 | few | TRBJ2-6
CASSYQTGGWGTDTQYF | TGTGCCAGCAGTTACCAAACAGGGGGCTGGGGCACAGATACGCAGTATTTT | TRBV27 | TRBD1 | few | TRBJ2-3
CASSYYQGNTEAFF | TGTGCCAGCAGTTACTATCAGGGGAACACTGAAGCTTTCTTT | TRBV6-2/TRBV6-3 | NA | few | TRBJ1-1
CASRYSVDTEAFF | TGTGCCAGCAGGTACAGTGTGGACACTGAAGCTTTCTTT | TRBV6-5 | NA | NA | TRBJ1-1
CASSPTSGAYNEQFF | TGTGCCAGCAGCCCGACTAGCGGGGCATACAATGAGCAGTTCTTC | TRBV7-2 | TRBD2 | many | TRBJ2-1
CVSSQGPRTAREQYF | TGCGTCAGCAGCCAAGGGCCCCGGACAGCTCGCGAGCAGTACTTC | TRBV4-1 | NA | NA | TRBJ2-7